One sample yielded the 19 T cell receptor beta chains listed below, sequenced in a study of patients and donors after allogeneic stem cell transplantation. TCRdb reprocessed the RT-PCR reads with MiXCR, giving one entry per CDR3 protein. The sample records 390,000 or so distinct CDR3 sequences, more than 15% being singletons. The specimen sequenced was blood, either unsorted or a sorted T cell fraction (not recorded which). Every receptor here comes from a human donor who was either an allogeneic HSCT recipient or a stem cell or donor lymphocyte infusion donor (not recorded which). It is not recorded whose cells these are; they may come from a transplant donor.

The V call is TRBV20-1, the J call TRBJ1-2; D is possibly TRBD1 (6 bases). Trimming left V 5 bases short and J 8 bases short, with 21 bases between. CDR1 DFQATT and CDR2 SNEGSKA come from the germline V gene (reference sequence). CDR3 length: 14 amino acids. DNA of the CDR3: TGCAGTGCTCGCCCGACAGGAAGGAGAGGCGGCTACACCTTC. It is translated as CSARPTGRRGGYTF.

The CDR3 sequence is CSAGTSGEQFF. CDR3 bases: TGCAGTGCTGGGACTAGCGGGGAGCAGTTCTTC. V usage is TRBV20-1 and J usage is TRBJ2-1; 12 nucleotides align to TRBD2. V lost 5 bases and J lost 10; bases outside the gene matches: 0. The CDR3 has 11 residues. The V gene's germline CDR1 is DFQATT and CDR2 SNEGSKA (reference sequence).

This clonotype was seen at least ten times. The chain's CDR3 is CASSQDISGKVPDTQYF. In DNA form, the CDR3 reads TGTGCCAGCAGCCAAGATATCAGTGGGAAGGTTCCAGATACGCAGTATTTT. This chain links TRBV4-2 with TRBJ2-3; D is ambiguous. V lost 0 bases to trimming and J lost 4 bases, with 17 bases between them. The CDR3 runs to 17 residues. CDR1 LGHNA and CDR2 YNFKEQ come from the germline V gene.

This clonotype was found a few times. The gene calls are TRBV19 and TRBJ1-4; D possibly corresponds to TRBD1 (6 bases). The CDR3 contains 16 residues. Trimming left V 10 bases short and J 2 bases short, with 20 bases between. Per the germline V gene, CDR1 is LNHDA and CDR2 is SQIVND (reference sequence). DNA of the CDR3: TGTGCCACACGAATTCGCACAGGGAAGACTAATGAAAAACTGTTTTTT. Amino acids: CATRIRTGKTNEKLFF.

This chain joins TRBV14 and TRBJ2-1; tentative D call: TRBD1 (6 bases). The CDR3 consists of 16 residues. Per germline, CDR1 SGHDN and CDR2 FVKESK. With 0 bases removed from V and 8 bases from J, the gap between germline ends came to 17 bases. Here the CDR3 reads CASSQEFSRGLHEQFF. The CDR3 DNA reads as TGTGCCAGCAGCCAAGAATTCTCCAGGGGCCTGCATGAGCAGTTCTTC.

The sample holds a few counts of this clonotype. J is TRBJ2-2 and V is TRBV11-2; D could derive from TRBD1 or TRBD2 (5 bases each). Germline loops: CDR1 SGHAT, CDR2 FQNNGV. The V end lost 3 bases, the J end lost 6 bases, and 14 bases lay between the germline ends. The CDR3 consists of 15 residues. The CDR3 DNA reads TGTGCCAGCAGCTTTTGGGGGTTTAAATCCGGGGAGCTGTTTTTT. It specifies CASSFWGFKSGELFF.

This clonotype has a handful of counts. The rearrangement links TRBV7-2 to TRBJ1-5; D gene uncertain. The CDR3 spans 14 residues. V was trimmed by 3 bases and J by 7 bases, leaving 13 bases between them. CDR1 SGHTA and CDR2 FQGNSA come from the germline V gene. Written as DNA, the CDR3 is TGTGCCAGCAGCTTGAGTGGTTTGGGGCAGCCCCAGCATTTT. Its protein is CASSLSGLGQPQHF.

The sample holds a few counts of this clonotype. This chain joins TRBV12-3 or TRBV12-4 and TRBJ1-2, with TRBD1 as a possible D gene (5 bases). V lost 6 bases and J 4 bases, leaving 12 bases between the germline ends. The CDR3 has 13 amino acids. CDR3 nucleotide sequence: TGTGCCAGCAGGGGGGAGGGGTTCTATGGCTACACCTTC. Its protein product is CASRGEGFYGYTF.

The chain combines TRBV3-1 with TRBJ2-7; D might be TRBD2 (6 bases). Trimming removed 6 bases at V and 2 bases at J, with 17 bases between. This CDR3 has 15 amino acids. CDR1 and CDR2 (germline): LGHDT, YNNKEL (reference sequence). This CDR3 is CASRRGGQGTYEQYF. The CDR3 DNA reads as TGTGCCAGCAGGAGAGGAGGGCAGGGCACCTACGAGCAGTACTTC.

This rearrangement joins TRBV7-2 to TRBJ2-1; 8 bases are a match to TRBD2. Looked up from germline, CDR1 is SGHTA and CDR2 is FQGNSA. J lost 10 bases, V lost 1 base, and 6 bases had no gene match. The CDR3 loop spans 14 amino acids. This CDR3 reads CASSLEGLVKEQFF. The CDR3, as DNA: TGTGCCAGCAGCTTAGAGGGACTAGTCAAGGAGCAGTTCTTC.

In its sample, this clonotype was seen a few times. The chain employs TRBV29-1 and TRBJ1-1; 7 bases align to TRBD1. V dropped 6 bases and J dropped 5; count of bases not matched to a gene: 12. There are 14 residues in the CDR3. Germline CDR1 reads SQVTM; CDR2 reads ANQGSEA. CDR3 DNA sequence: TGCAGCGTCGAGGGGATGACAGGGAAGACTGAAGCTTTCTTT. This gives the protein CSVEGMTGKTEAFF.

The J gene is TRBJ2-3, the V gene TRBV24-1; no definite D call. From germline, CDR1 is KGHDR and CDR2 SFDVKD. V was clipped by 2 bases and J by 5 bases, with 13 bases between them. CDR3 size: 15 residues. The CDR3 protein is CATSDSLSLVDTQYF. The CDR3, as DNA: TGTGCCACCAGTGATTCCCTGAGTCTGGTAGATACGCAGTATTTT.

In its sample, this clonotype was seen many times. The chain is built from TRBV29-1 and TRBJ2-1, with TRBD2 as a possible D gene (5 bases). V dropped 4 bases and J dropped 1 base, with 11 bases sitting between them. Germline V gene data show CDR1 as SQVTM and CDR2 as ANQGSEA. This CDR3 has 14 residues. CDR3 nucleotides: TGCAGCGTTGTCGAGTGGAGGTCCTACAATGAGCAGTTCTTC. It is translated as CSVVEWRSYNEQFF.

The J gene is TRBJ2-3, the V gene TRBV7-9; tentatively, D is TRBD1 (7 bases). The CDR3 is 16 residues long. V was shortened by 4 bases and J by 7 bases, with 21 bases between the two germline ends. Germline CDR1 reads SEHNR; CDR2 reads FQNEAQ (reference sequence). The CDR3 spells CASSSLTPQGGNTQYF. DNA for the CDR3: TGTGCCAGCAGCTCCCTCACCCCCCAGGGGGGTAATACGCAGTATTTT.

This clonotype was found a few times. The chain recombines TRBV3-1 with TRBJ2-3; 14 bases agree with TRBD2. Germline lookup yields CDR1 LGHDT and CDR2 YNNKEL (reference sequence). The CDR3 covers 16 residues. V was pared by 2 bases and J by 10 bases, with 8 bases of the junction left unmatched. CDR3 in DNA: TGTGCCAGCAGCCAACCCGGGACTAGCGGGAGATCTCCGCAGTATTTT. Translating it yields CASSQPGTSGRSPQYF.

The CDR3 loop is CASSHPGTGDTDTQYF. Here the CDR3 DNA reads TGCGCCAGCAGCCACCCCGGGACAGGGGACACAGATACGCAGTATTTT. This sequence joins TRBV4-1 and TRBJ2-3; TRBD1 agrees at 10 bases. CDR1 and CDR2 from the germline V gene are MGHRA and YSYEKL. The CDR3 runs to 16 residues. Losses at the gene ends were 3 bases for V and 2 bases for J; bases not matched to a gene: 5.

J is TRBJ2-5 and V is TRBV4-1; either TRBD1 or TRBD2 may supply D (5 bases each). The CDR3 contains 15 residues. The germline V gene has CDR1 MGHRA and CDR2 YSYEKL. Deletions cut 4 bases from V and 4 bases from J, with 16 bases between. This chain's CDR3 is CASSLTLTRGETQYF. The CDR3 region has the DNA TGCGCCAGCAGCCTTACCCTTACTAGGGGAGAGACCCAGTACTTC.

This clonotype was detected a few times. CDR3 protein: CASRFRESNQPQHF. As DNA, the CDR3 is TGCGCCAGCAGGTTCAGGGAGAGCAATCAGCCCCAGCATTTT. V gene TRBV10-1 combines with J gene TRBJ1-5; D possibly corresponds to TRBD1 (5 bases). Germline V gene data show CDR1 as WNHNN and CDR2 as SYGVQD (reference sequence). V lost 6 bases and J 1 base, leaving 10 bases between the germline ends. CDR3 length equals 14 residues.

This clonotype was recorded a few times. The CDR3 region has the DNA TGTGCCAGCAGTTTCGGAACCAGGGGCGACACTGAAGCTTTCTTT. This encodes CASSFGTRGDTEAFF. The rearrangement joins TRBV12-3 or TRBV12-4 to TRBJ1-1, with D tentatively TRBD1 (6 bases). The CDR3 is 15 residues long. V was cut by 3 bases and J by 3 bases, with 14 bases left in between.